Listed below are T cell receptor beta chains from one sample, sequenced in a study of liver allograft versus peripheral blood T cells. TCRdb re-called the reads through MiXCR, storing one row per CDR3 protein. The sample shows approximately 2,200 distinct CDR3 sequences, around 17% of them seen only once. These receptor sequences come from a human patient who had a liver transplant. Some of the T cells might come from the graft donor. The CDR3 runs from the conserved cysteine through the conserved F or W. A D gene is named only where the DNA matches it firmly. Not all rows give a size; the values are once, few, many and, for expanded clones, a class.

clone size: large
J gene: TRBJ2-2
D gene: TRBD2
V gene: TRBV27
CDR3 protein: CASSLPGGWNTGELFF
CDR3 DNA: TGTGCCAGCAGTCTCCCGGGGGGTTGGAACACCGGGGAGCTGTTTTTT

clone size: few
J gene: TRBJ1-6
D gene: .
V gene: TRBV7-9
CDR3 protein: CASSSRISPLHF
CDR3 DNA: TGTGCCAGCAGCTCAAGAATTTCTCCCCTCCACTTT

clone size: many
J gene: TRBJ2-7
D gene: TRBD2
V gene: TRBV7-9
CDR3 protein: CASSSGTSGPYEQYF
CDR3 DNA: TGTGCCAGCAGCTCCGGGACTAGCGGACCCTACGAGCAGTACTTC

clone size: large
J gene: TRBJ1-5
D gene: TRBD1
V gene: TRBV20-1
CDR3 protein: CSARDQTGAWRNQPQHF
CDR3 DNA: TGCAGTGCTAGAGATCAAACAGGGGCTTGGCGCAATCAGCCCCAGCATTTT

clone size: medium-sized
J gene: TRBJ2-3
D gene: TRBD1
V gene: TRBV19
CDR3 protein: CASSIAGGRTDTQYF
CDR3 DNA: TGTGCCAGTAGTATTGCAGGGGGCCGCACAGATACGCAGTATTTT

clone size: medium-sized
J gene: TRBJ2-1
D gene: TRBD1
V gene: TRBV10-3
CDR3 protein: CAISDRGDRVIYNEQFF
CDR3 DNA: TGTGCCATCAGTGATCGTGGGGACAGGGTCATATACAATGAGCAGTTCTTC

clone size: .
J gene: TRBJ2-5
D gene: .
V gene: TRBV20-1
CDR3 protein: CSARDWAEETQYF
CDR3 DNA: TGCAGTGCTAGAGATTGGGCAGAAGAGACCCAGTACTTC

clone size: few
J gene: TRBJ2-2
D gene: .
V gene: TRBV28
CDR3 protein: CASSFGYTGELFF
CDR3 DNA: TGTGCCAGCAGTTTCGGGTACACCGGGGAGCTGTTTTTT

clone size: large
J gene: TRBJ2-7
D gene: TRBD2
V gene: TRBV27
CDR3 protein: CASSPWAGAPYEQYF
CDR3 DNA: TGTGCCAGTTCTCCTTGGGCGGGAGCGCCCTACGAGCAGTACTTC

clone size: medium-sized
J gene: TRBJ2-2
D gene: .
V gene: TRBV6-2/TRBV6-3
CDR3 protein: CASSAGQGLSGELFF
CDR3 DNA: TGTGCCAGCAGCGCGGGACAAGGGCTGTCCGGGGAGCTGTTTTTT

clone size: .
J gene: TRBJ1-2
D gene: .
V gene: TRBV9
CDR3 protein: CASSVEPPSANYGYTF
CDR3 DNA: TGTGCCAGCAGCGTAGAACCACCCTCAGCTAACTATGGCTACACCTTC

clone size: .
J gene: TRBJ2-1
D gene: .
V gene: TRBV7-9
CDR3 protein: CASSLVLLVFF
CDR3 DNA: TGTGCCAGCAGCTTAGTCCTTTTGGTGTTCTTC

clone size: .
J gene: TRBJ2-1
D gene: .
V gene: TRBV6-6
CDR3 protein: CASSLVSPGDNEQFF
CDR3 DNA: TGTGCCAGCAGTTTAGTGTCTCCCGGGGACAATGAGCAGTTCTTC

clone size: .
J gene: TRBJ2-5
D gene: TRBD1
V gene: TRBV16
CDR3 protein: CASSQSTGTGGSRQETQYF
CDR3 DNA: TGTGCCAGCAGCCAATCTACCGGGACAGGGGGGTCCCGCCAAGAGACCCAGTACTTC

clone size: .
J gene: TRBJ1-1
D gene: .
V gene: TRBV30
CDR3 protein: CAWSVVMTAEAFF
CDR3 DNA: TGTGCCTGGAGTGTAGTCATGACGGCTGAAGCTTTCTTT

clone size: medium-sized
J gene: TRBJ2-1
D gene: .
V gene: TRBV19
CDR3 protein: CASSSPGADNEQFF
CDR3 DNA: TGTGCCAGTAGTTCTCCCGGGGCAGACAATGAGCAGTTCTTC